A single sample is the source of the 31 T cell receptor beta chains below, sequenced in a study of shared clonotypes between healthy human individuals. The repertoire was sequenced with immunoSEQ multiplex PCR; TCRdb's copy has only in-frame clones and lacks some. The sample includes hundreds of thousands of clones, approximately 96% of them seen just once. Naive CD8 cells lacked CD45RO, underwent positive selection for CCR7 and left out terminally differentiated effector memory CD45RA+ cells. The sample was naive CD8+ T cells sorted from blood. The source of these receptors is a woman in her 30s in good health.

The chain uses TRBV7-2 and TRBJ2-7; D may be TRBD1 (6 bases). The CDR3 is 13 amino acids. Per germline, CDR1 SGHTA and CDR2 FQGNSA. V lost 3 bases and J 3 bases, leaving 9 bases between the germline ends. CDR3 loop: CASSFGTFYEQYF. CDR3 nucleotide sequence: TGTGCCAGCAGCTTCGGGACATTCTACGAGCAGTACTTC.

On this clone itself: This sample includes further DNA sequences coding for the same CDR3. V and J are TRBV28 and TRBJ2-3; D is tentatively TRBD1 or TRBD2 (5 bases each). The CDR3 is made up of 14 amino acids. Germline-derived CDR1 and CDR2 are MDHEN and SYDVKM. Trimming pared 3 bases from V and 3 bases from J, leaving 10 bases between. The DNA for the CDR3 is TGTGCCAGCAGTTTTCGGGGCTCAACAGATACGCAGTATTTT. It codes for CASSFRGSTDTQYF.

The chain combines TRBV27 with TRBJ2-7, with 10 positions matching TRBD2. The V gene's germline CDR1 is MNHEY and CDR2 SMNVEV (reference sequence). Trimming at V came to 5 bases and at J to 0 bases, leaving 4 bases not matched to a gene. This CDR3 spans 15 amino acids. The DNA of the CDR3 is TGTGCCAGCAGTCGATCTAGCGGGAGCTCCTACGAGCAGTACTTC. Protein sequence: CASSRSSGSSYEQYF.

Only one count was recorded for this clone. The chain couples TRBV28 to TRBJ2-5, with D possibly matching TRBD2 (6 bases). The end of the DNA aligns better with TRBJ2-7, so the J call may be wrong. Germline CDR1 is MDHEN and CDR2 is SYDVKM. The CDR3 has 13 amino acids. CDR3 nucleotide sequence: TGTGCCAGCAGATTAGGACTATCCTACGAGCAGTACTTC. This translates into CASRLGLSYEQYF.

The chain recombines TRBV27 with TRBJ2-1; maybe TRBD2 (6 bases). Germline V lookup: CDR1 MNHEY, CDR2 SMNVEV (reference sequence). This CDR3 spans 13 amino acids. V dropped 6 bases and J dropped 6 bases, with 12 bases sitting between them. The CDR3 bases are TGTGCCAGCAGCCACGGAGGGAGCAATGAGCAGTTCTTC. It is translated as CASSHGGSNEQFF.

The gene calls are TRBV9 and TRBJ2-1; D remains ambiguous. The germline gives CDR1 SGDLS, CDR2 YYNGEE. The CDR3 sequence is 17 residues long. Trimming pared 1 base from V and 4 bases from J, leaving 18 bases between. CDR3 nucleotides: TGTGCCAGCAGCGTACCCGAGGAACTTACGGGTTACAATGAGCAGTTCTTC. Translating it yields CASSVPEELTGYNEQFF.

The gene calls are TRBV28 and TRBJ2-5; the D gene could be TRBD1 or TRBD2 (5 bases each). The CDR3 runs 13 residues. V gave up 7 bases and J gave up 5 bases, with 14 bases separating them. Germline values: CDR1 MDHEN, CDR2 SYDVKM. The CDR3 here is CASTMRGVETQYF. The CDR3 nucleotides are TGTGCCAGCACTATGAGGGGCGTGGAGACCCAGTACTTC. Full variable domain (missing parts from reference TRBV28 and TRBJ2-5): DVKVTQSSRYLVKRTGEKVFLECVQDMDHENMFWYRQDPGLGLRLIYFSYDVKMKEKGDIPEGYSVSREKKERFSLILESASTNQTSMYLCASTMRGVETQYFGPGTRLLVL.

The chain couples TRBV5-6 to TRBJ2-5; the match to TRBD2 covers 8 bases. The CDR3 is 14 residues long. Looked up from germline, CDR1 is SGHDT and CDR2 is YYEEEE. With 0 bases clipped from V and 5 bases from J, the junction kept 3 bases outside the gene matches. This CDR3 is CASSLAGGSETQYF. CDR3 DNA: TGTGCCAGCAGCTTGGCGGGAGGGTCCGAGACCCAGTACTTC.

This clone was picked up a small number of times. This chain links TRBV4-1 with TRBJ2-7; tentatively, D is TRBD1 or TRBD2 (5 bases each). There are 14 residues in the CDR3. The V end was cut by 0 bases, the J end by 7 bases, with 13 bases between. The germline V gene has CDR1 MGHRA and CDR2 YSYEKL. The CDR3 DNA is TGCGCCAGCAGCCAAGATCGGGGCTGGGGAGAGCAGTACTTC. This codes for CASSQDRGWGEQYF.

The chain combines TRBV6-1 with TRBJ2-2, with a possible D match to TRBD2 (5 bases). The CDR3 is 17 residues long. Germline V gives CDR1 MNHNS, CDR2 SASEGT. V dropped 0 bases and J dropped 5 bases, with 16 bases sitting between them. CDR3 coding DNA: TGTGCCAGCAGTGAAGCGAAGGGCCTGGGAGTGACCGGGGAGCTGTTTTTT. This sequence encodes CASSEAKGLGVTGELFF.

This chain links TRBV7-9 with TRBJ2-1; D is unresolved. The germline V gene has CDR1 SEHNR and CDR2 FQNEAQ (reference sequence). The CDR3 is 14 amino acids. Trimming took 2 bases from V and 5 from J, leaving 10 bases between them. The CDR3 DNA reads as TGTGCCAGCAGCTTATTGACTTATCACAATGAGCAGTTCTTC. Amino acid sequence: CASSLLTYHNEQFF.

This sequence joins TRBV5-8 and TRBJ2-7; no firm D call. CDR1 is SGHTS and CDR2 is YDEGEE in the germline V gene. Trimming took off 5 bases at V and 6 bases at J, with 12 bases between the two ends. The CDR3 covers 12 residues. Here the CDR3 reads CASSWKPAEQYF. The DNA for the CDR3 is TGTGCCAGCAGTTGGAAGCCCGCCGAGCAGTACTTC.

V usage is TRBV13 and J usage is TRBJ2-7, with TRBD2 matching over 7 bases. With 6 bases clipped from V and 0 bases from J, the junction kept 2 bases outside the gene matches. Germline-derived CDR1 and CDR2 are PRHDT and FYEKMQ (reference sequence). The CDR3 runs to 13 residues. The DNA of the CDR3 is TGTGCCAGCAGTGGGGGGGGCTCCTACGAGCAGTACTTC. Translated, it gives CASSGGGSYEQYF.

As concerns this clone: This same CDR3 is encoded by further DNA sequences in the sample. The CDR3 sequence: CASSLLLAGAYEQYF. The CDR3 bases are TGTGCCAGCAGTTTATTGCTAGCGGGGGCCTACGAGCAGTACTTC. V and J are TRBV28 and TRBJ2-7; 10 bases align to TRBD2. The CDR3 is 15 amino acids. The V segment lost 1 base and the J segment 2 bases; nucleotides outside the gene matches: 2. Germline CDR1 and CDR2: MDHEN and SYDVKM.

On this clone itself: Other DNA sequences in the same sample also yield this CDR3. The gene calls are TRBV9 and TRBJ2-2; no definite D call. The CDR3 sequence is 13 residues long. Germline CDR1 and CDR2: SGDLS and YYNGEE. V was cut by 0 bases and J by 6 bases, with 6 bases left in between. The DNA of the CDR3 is TGTGCCAGCAGCGTAGGGGGTTCCGGGGAGCTGTTTTTT. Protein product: CASSVGGSGELFF.

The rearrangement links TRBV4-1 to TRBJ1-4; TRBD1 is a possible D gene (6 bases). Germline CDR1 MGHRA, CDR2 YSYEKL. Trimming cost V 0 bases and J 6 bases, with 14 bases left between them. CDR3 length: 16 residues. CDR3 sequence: CASSQDLGAEDEKLFF. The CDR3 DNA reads TGCGCCAGCAGCCAAGATCTGGGGGCGGAGGATGAAAAACTGTTTTTT.

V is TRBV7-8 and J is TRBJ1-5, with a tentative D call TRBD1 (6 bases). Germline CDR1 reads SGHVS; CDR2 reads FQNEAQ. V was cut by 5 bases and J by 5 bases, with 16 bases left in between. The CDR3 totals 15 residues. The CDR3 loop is CASSRLQGNDQPQHF. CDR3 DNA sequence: TGTGCCAGCAGCCGACTACAGGGAAATGATCAGCCCCAGCATTTT.

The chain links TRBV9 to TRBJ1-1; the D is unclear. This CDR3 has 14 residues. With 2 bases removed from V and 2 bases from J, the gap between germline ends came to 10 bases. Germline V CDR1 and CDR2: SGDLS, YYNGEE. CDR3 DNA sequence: TGTGCCAGCAGCGTCGAAGGGCGTAACACTGAAGCTTTCTTT. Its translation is CASSVEGRNTEAFF.

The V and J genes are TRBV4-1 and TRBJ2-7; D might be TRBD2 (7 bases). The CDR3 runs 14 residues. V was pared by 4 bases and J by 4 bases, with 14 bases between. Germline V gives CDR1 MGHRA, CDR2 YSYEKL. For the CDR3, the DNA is TGCGCCAGCAGCCTTTGGGGGGGCGGGTACGAGCAGTACTTC. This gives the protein CASSLWGGGYEQYF.

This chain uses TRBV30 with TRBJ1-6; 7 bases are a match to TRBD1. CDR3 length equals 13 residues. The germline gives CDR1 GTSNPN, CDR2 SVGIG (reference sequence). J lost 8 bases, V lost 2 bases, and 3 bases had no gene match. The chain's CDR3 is CAWSPGGDSPLHF. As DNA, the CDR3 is TGTGCCTGGAGTCCAGGGGGTGATTCACCCCTCCACTTT.

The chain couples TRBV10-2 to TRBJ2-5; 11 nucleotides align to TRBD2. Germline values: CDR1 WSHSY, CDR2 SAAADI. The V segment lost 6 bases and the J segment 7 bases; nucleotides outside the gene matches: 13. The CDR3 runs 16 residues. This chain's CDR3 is CASRGLTSGSVGTQYF. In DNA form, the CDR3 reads TGCGCCAGCAGGGGATTAACTAGCGGGAGTGTAGGGACCCAGTACTTC.

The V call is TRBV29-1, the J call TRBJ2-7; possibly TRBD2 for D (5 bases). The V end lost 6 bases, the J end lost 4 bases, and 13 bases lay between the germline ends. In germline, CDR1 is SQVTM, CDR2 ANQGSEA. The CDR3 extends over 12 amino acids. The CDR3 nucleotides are TGCAGCGTAAGGAGCGGAGAATACGAGCAGTACTTC. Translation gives CSVRSGEYEQYF.

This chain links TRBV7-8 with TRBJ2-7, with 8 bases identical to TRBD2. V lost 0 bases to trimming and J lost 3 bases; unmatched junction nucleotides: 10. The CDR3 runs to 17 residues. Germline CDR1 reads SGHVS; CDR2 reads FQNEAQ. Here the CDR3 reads CASSLARGEWVFYEQYF. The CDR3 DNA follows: TGTGCCAGCAGCTTAGCGCGGGGGGAGTGGGTTTTCTACGAGCAGTACTTC.

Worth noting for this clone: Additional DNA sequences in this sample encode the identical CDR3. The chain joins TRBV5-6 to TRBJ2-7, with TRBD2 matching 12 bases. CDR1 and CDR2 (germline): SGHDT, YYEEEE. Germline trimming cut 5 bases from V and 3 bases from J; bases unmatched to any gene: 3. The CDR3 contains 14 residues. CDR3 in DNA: TGTGCCAGCAGTTCGGGACTAGCGGGCTACGAGCAGTACTTC. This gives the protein CASSSGLAGYEQYF.

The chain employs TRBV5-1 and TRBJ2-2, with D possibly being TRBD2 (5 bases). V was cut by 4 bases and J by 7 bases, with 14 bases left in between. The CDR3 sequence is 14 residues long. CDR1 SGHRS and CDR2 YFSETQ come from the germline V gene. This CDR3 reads CASSPNLSGGELFF. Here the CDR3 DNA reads TGCGCCAGCAGCCCCAATTTGAGCGGCGGGGAGCTGTTTTTT.

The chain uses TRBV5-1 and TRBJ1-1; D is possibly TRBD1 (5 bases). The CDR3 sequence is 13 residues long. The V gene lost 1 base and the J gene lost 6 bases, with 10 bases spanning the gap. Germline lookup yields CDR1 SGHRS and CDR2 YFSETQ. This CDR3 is CASSLLRGAEAFF. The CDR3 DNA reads TGCGCCAGCAGCTTGTTAAGGGGCGCTGAAGCTTTCTTT.

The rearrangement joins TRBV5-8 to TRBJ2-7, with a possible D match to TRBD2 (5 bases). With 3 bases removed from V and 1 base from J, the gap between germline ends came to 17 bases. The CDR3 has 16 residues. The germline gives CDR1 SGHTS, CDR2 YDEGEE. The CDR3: CASSSPPRTGSYEQYF. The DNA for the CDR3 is TGTGCCAGCAGCTCGCCCCCTAGGACGGGATCCTACGAGCAGTACTTC.

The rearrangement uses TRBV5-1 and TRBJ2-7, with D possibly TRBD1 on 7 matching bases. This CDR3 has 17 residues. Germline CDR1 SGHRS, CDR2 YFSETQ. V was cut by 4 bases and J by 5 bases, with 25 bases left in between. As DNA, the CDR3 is TGCGCCAGCAGCACCCCTCTAACGACAGGGCGGGAAAACGAGCAGTACTTC. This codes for CASSTPLTTGRENEQYF.

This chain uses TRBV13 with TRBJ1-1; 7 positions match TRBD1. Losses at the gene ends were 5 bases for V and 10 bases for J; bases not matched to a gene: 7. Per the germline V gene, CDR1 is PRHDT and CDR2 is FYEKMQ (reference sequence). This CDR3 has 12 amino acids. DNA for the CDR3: TGTGCCAGCAGCCGCCCTCCAGGGGGAGCTTTCTTT. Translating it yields CASSRPPGGAFF.

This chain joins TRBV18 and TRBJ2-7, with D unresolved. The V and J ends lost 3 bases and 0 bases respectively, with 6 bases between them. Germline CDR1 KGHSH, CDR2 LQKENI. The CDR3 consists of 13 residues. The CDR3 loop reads CASSPAASYEQYF. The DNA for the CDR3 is TGTGCCAGCTCACCGGCAGCCTCCTACGAGCAGTACTTC. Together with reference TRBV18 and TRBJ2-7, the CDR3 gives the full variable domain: NAGVMQNPRHLVRRRGQEARLRCSPMKGHSHVYWYRQLPEEGLKFMVYLQKENIIDESGMPKERFSAEFPKEGPSILRIQQVVRGDSAAYFCASSPAASYEQYFGPGTRLTVT.

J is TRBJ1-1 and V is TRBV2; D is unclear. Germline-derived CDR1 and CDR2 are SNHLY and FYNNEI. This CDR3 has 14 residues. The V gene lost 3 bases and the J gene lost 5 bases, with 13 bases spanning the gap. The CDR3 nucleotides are TGTGCCAGCAGTGAGGAGAAGTCACTAACTGAAGCTTTCTTT. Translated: CASSEEKSLTEAFF.